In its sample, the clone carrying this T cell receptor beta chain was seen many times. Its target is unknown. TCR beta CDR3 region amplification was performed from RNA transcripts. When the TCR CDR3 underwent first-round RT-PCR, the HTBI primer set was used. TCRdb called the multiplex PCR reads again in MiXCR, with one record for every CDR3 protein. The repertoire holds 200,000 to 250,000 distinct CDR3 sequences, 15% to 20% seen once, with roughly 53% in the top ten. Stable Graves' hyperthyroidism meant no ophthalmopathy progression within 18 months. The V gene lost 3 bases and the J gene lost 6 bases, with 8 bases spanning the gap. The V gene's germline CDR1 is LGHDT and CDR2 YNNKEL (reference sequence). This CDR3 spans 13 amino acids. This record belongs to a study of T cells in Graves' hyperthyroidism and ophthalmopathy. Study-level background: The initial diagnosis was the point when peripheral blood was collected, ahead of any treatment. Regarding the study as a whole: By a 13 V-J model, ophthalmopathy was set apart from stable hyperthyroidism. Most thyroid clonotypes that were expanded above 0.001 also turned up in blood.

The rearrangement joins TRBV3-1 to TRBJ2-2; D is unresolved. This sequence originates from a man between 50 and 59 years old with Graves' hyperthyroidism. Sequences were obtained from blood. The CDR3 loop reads CASSQFLSGELFF. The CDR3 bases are TGTGCCAGCAGCCAGTTCTTATCCGGGGAGCTGTTTTTT.